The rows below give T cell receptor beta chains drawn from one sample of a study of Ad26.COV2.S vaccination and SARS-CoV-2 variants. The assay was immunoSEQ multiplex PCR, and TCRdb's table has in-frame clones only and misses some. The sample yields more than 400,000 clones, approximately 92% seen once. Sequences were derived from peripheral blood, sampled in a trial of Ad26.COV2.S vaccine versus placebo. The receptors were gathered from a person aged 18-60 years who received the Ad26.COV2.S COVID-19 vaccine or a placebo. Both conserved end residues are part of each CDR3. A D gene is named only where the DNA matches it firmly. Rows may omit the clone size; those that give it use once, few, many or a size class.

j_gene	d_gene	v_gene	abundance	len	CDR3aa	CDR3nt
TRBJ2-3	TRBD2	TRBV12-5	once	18	CASGQEDVLAGDTDTQYF	TGTGCTAGTGGTCAAGAAGACGTACTAGCGGGGGACACAGATACGCAGTATTTT
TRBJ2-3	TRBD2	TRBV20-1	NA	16	CSASRLAGGSTDTQYF	TGCAGTGCTAGTCGACTAGCGGGGGGGTCGACAGATACGCAGTATTTT
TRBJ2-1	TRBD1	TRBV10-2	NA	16	CASRLSGTGTKGEQFF	TGCGCCAGCAGGCTCTCCGGGACAGGGACTAAAGGTGAGCAGTTCTTC
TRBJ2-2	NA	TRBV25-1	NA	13	CASVGWDTGELFF	TGTGCCAGCGTGGGGTGGGACACCGGGGAGCTGTTTTTT
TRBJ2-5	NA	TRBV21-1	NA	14	CASSHYRGQETQYF	TGTGCCAGCAGCCACTACAGGGGTCAAGAGACCCAGTACTTC
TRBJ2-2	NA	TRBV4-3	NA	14	CASSQDGGYGELFF	TGCGCCAGCAGCCAGGATGGGGGGTACGGGGAGCTGTTTTTT
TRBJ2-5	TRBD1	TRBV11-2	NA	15	CASTSAGQGGETQYF	TGTGCCAGCACGTCTGCGGGACAGGGGGGAGAGACCCAGTACTTC
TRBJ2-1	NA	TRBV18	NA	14	CASSEQVSYNEQFF	TGTGCCAGCTCAGAGCAGGTCTCCTACAATGAGCAGTTCTTC
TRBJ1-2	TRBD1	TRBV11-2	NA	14	CASSLGVQGYGYTF	TGTGCCAGCAGCTTAGGGGTACAGGGGTATGGCTACACCTTC
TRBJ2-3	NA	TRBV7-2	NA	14	CASSLDVGTDTQYF	TGTGCCAGCAGCTTGGATGTTGGTACAGATACGCAGTATTTT
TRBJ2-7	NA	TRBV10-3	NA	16	CATSKKALPEGYEQYF	TGTGCCACCTCGAAAAAAGCGCTACCCGAGGGGTACGAGCAGTACTTC
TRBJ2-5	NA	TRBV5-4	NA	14	CASSLQSPQETQYF	TGTGCCAGCAGCTTGCAAAGTCCCCAAGAGACCCAGTACTTC
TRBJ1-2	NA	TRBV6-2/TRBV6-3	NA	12	CASSYGNYGYTF	TGTGCCAGCAGTTACGGGAACTATGGCTACACCTTC
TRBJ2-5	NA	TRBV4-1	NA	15	CASSQEYVRQETQYF	TGCGCCAGCAGCCAAGAATACGTAAGACAAGAGACCCAGTACTTC
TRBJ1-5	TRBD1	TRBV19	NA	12	CASQQGEQPQHF	TGTGCCAGCCAACAGGGGGAGCAGCCCCAGCATTTT
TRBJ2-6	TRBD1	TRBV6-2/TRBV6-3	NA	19	CASSYRYGTGVSGANVLTF	TGTGCCAGCAGTTACCGGTACGGGACAGGGGTTTCTGGGGCCAACGTCCTGACTTTC
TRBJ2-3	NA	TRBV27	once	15	CASSPGVAGTDTQYF	TGTGCCAGCAGTCCAGGTGTGGCAGGGACAGATACGCAGTATTTT
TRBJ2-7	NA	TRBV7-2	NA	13	CASSAPPQAEQYF	TGTGCCAGCAGCGCCCCCCCTCAGGCGGAGCAGTACTTC
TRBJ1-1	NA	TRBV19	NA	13	CASNPPGGQGAFF	TGTGCCAGTAACCCCCCCGGGGGGCAGGGGGCTTTCTTT